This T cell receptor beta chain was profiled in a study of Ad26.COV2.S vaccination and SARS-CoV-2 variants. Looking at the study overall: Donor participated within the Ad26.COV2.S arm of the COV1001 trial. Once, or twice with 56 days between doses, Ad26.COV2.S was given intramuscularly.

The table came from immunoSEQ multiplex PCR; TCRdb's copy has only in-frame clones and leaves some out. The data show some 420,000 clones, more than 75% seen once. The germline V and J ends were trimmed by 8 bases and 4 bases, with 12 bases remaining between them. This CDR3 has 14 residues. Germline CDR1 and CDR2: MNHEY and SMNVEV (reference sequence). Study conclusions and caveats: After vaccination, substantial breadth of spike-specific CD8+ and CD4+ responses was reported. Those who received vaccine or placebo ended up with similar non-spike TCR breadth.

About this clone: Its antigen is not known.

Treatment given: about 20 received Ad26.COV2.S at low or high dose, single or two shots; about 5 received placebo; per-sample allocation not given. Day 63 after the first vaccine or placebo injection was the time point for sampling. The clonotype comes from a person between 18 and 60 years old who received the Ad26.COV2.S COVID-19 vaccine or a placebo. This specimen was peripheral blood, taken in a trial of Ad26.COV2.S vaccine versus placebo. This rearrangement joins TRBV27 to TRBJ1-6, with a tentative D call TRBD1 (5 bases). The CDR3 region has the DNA TGTGCCAGCGGCAAGCAGGGTTATAATTCACCCCTCCACTTT. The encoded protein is CASGKQGYNSPLHF.